Below, 2 T cell receptor beta chains from the same sample are listed, as sequenced in a study of early stage breast cancer tumors. The table came from immunoSEQ multiplex PCR; TCRdb's copy has only in-frame clones and leaves some out. The table lists 55,000 to 70,000 clones, less than 90% of them singletons. Input material: blood. The receptors originated from a person aged 40 to 49 with breast cancer.

The chain has TRBV7-9 and TRBJ1-1; D may be TRBD1 (5 bases). Germline lookup yields CDR1 SEHNR and CDR2 FQNEAQ (reference sequence). V was trimmed by 5 bases and J by 1 base, leaving 14 bases between them. The CDR3 contains 15 residues. The CDR3 DNA reads TGTGCCAGCAGCCACTCGGGGGACGGGAACACTGAAGCTTTCTTT. Translating gives CASSHSGDGNTEAFF.

The V and J genes are TRBV2 and TRBJ2-7; D is unclear. Germline assignment: CDR1 SNHLY and CDR2 FYNNEI. V was cut by 6 bases and J by 5 bases, with 11 bases left in between. CDR3 size: 12 residues. The CDR3 bases are TGTGCCAGCAGCCTAAACAAGGACGAGCAGTACTTC. Protein sequence: CASSLNKDEQYF.